This T cell receptor (beta chain) emerged from a study of cytomegalovirus exposure and HLA in healthy donors. Assay: immunoSEQ multiplex PCR; the TCRdb copy retains only in-frame clones and omits some. The table lists roughly 70,000 clones, about 94% of them singletons. Concerning this clone: The antigen is undetermined.

General study points: Usually a TCR sequence was rare, but some public TCRs were found in many donors. The listing of 160 or so TCR beta chains classed them as cytomegalovirus-associated. In vitro data verified a few CMV-associated chains as specific for CMV antigens. First-cohort TCR clusters tended to co-occur in the 90 to 150 validation repertoires, a later analysis found.

The CDR3 is 16 amino acids. Trimming removed 3 bases from V and 4 bases from J; junction bases left unmatched: 12. Germline V CDR1 and CDR2: LNHDA, SQIVND (reference sequence). The TCR originated in a man between 18 and 35 years old in good health and CMV-seropositive. Sequencing used PBMCs. The rearrangement joins TRBV19 to TRBJ2-7; 7 bases match TRBD1. The CDR3 sequence is CASSISYITGAYEQYF. In DNA, the CDR3 is TGTGCCAGTAGTATTTCGTACATTACAGGGGCTTACGAGCAGTACTTC. The full variable domain, with the rest looked up from reference TRBV19 and TRBJ2-7, is DGGITQSPKYLFRKEGQNVTLSCEQNLNHDAMYWYRQDPGQGLRLIYYSQIVNDFQKGDIAEGYSVSREKKESFPLTVTSAQKNPTAFYLCASSISYITGAYEQYFGPGTRLTVT.